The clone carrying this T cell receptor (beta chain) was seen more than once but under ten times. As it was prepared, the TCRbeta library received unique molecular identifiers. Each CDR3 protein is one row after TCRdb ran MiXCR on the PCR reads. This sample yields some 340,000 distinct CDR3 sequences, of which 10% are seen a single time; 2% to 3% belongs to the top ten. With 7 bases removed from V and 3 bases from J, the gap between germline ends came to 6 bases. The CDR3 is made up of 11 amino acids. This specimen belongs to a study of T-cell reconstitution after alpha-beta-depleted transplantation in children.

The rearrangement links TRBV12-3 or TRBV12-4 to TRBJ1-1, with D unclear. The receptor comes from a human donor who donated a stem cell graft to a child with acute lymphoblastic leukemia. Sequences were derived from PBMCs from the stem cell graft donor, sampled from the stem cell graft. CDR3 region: CASTSDTEAFF. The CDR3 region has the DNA TGTGCCAGCACGTCGGACACTGAAGCTTTCTTT.